This passage covers 9 T cell receptor beta chains from one sample sequenced in a study of T cell responses to AZD1222 COVID-19 vaccine. TCRdb keeps only in-frame clones here, not all; method: immunoSEQ multiplex PCR. In the table there are fewer than 120,000 clones, roughly four fifths of which are singletons. The sample here was peripheral blood, taken on day 0 of AZD1222 vaccination. The source is an adult in good health.

The table lists this clone with a few counts. This rearrangement joins TRBV5-8 to TRBJ2-2; 7 nucleotides align to TRBD1. V lost 4 bases and J lost 0; bases outside the gene matches: 3. Germline CDR1 is SGHTS and CDR2 is YDEGEE. The CDR3 has 15 residues. The CDR3 here is CASSVGTANTGELFF. DNA for the CDR3: TGTGCCAGCAGCGTCGGGACAGCGAACACCGGGGAGCTGTTTTTT.

This clone was seen a single time. The chain joins TRBV12-2 to TRBJ2-7; the DNA was not used to check the table's D call, TRBD1. TRBV12-2 is flagged as a pseudogene. The CDR3 is 22 amino acids. The CDR3 DNA reads as TGTGCAAGTCGCCCGCGCCCGGGACAGGGTACTAGACCGGGACTAGTTCTCTACGAGCAGTACTTC. As protein: CASRPRPGQGTRPGLVLYEQYF.

The V and J genes are TRBV4-3 and TRBJ1-5, with unresolved D. CDR1 is LGHNA, CDR2 YSLEER, per germline. This CDR3 comprises 14 residues. Trimming stripped 2 bases from V and 7 bases from J, with 12 bases between. The DNA for the CDR3 is TGCGCCAGCAGCCAATATGAGGGCCACCAGCCCCAGCATTTT. This translates into CASSQYEGHQPQHF.

The gene calls are TRBV7-2 and TRBJ2-4, with D maybe TRBD2 (7 bases). The CDR3 contains 17 residues. The V gene lost 5 bases and the J gene lost 3 bases, with 20 bases spanning the gap. Germline values: CDR1 SGHTA, CDR2 FQGNSA. The CDR3 DNA sequence: TGTGCCAGCAGCATCACTCCGGGGGGCCGGGGCAAAAACATTCAGTACTTC. It is translated as CASSITPGGRGKNIQYF.

The chain joins TRBV23-1 to TRBJ2-7; 8 nucleotides agree with TRBD1. TRBV23-1 is sorted into the ORF group, with uncertain function. CDR3 length equals 18 residues. With V trimmed by 4 bases and J by 0 bases, 14 bases remained unmatched. The CDR3 protein is CASSPPTGALHVSYEQYF. In nucleotides, the CDR3 is TGCGCCAGCAGTCCTCCGACAGGGGCACTACACGTCTCCTACGAGCAGTACTTC.

V usage is TRBV20-1 and J usage is TRBJ1-1; D is perhaps TRBD1 (5 bases). The germline V gene encodes CDR1 DFQATT and CDR2 SNEGSKA (reference sequence). The V end lost 6 bases, the J end lost 6 bases, and 11 bases lay between the germline ends. There are 11 residues in the CDR3. CDR3 loop: CSAGGAAEAFF. The CDR3 coding sequence is TGCAGTGCGGGGGGAGCGGCTGAAGCTTTCTTT.

This chain joins TRBV7-9 and TRBJ1-2; 7 bases line up with TRBD1. Trimming took 4 bases from V and 4 from J; bases not matched to a gene: 6. Germline V CDR1 and CDR2: SEHNR, FQNEAQ (reference sequence). The CDR3 loop spans 14 amino acids. CDR3 amino acids: CASSSGGSGYGYTF. The CDR3 region has the DNA TGTGCCAGCAGCTCAGGGGGTTCTGGCTATGGCTACACCTTC.

V is TRBV15 and J is TRBJ2-7; maybe TRBD2 (6 bases). From germline, CDR1 is LNHNV and CDR2 YYDKDF (reference sequence). V was trimmed by 1 base and J by 0 bases, leaving 10 bases between them. This CDR3 spans 15 amino acids. The CDR3 DNA reads as TGTGCCACCAGCAGAGTGGGGGGTCGCTCCTACGAGCAGTACTTC. Its protein product is CATSRVGGRSYEQYF.

The sample holds one count of this clone. The genes are TRBV7-2 and TRBJ2-1; 11 bases are shared with TRBD2. The germline V gene has CDR1 SGHTA and CDR2 FQGNSA. V lost 2 bases to trimming and J lost 7 bases; unmatched junction nucleotides: 7. The CDR3 consists of 16 residues. The CDR3 sequence: CASSLMTSGIGNEQFF. The DNA of the CDR3 is TGTGCCAGCAGCTTAATGACTAGCGGGATTGGGAATGAGCAGTTCTTC.